The clone carrying this T cell receptor beta chain has only a few counts. What it binds is not known. The data belong to a study of identical twins. A universal primer site came from template switching; cDNA carried unique molecular identifiers. TCRdb itself ran the 5' RACE reads through MiXCR, one entry per CDR3 protein. The sample holds 200,000 to 250,000 distinct CDR3 sequences, about 7% seen once. V shed 6 bases and J shed 5 bases, with 13 bases lying between them. The CDR3 length is 13 residues. The study, taken as a whole, reports: Cord blood beta clonotypes present at high abundance carried fewer insertions; no such pattern appeared in memory repertoires. Without tracking the same donors, conclusions rested on cross-sectional statistical analysis.

This sample also appeared in a second study, on yellow fever vaccine responses in identical twins.

Sequencing was performed on memory (CD45RO+) T cells sorted from blood. The origin of this receptor is a woman aged 18-29 years in good health. The rearrangement links TRBV12-3 or TRBV12-4 to TRBJ2-5; TRBD2 might be the D (7 bases). This CDR3 reads CASRSGGAETQYF. DNA for the CDR3: TGTGCCAGCAGGTCGGGGGGCGCGGAGACCCAGTACTTC.